This T cell receptor (beta chain) was recorded in a study of blood T cells in healthy people across ages. Primed by a sample-barcoded 5' primer and a J-beta primer mix, a second PCR proceeded for 7 to 11 cycles. Every individual sample yielded 2.5 million or more paired-end reads (each containing CDR3). From the 5' RACE reads, TCRdb called clonotypes with MiXCR, one entry per CDR3 protein. Among around 800,000 distinct CDR3 sequences listed, less than 80% were seen once. Germline CDR1 is ENHRY and CDR2 is SYGVKD. V was clipped by 6 bases and J by 0 bases; unmatched bases: 2. The length of the CDR3 is 15 residues.

This TCR was recovered from a man in his thirties or forties in good health. Sequenced input: blood. The chain recombines TRBV10-3 with TRBJ2-4; 10 bases line up with TRBD1. The CDR3 is CAISGQGGAKNIQYF. The CDR3 DNA reads as TGTGCCATCAGCGGACAGGGGGGAGCCAAAAACATTCAGTACTTC.